The clone carrying this TCR beta chain showed up just a few times. Its matching antigen is unknown. The data derive from a study of T cells in Graves' hyperthyroidism and ophthalmopathy. Diagnosis relied on clinical symptoms, serum thyroxine and TRAb, thyroid ultrasound and orbital computed tomography. Using RNA transcripts as the source, TCR beta CDR3 regions were amplified. HTBI primers drove first-round RT-PCR of the TCR CDR3. TCRdb reprocessed the multiplex PCR reads via MiXCR and lists one record per CDR3 protein. In the table there are under 800,000 distinct CDR3 sequences, about 15% of which are singletons. The CDR3 extends over 18 amino acids. J lost 0 bases, V lost 6 bases, and 9 bases had no gene match. The germline V gene has CDR1 DFQATT and CDR2 SNEGSKA (reference sequence). The study, taken as a whole, reports: The model predicted ophthalmopathy a median 6.5 months before onset.

The chain employs TRBV20-1 and TRBJ1-6, with 12 bases that match TRBD1. Sequenced sample: blood. This clonotype was sampled from a woman aged 18-29 years with Graves' hyperthyroidism. As DNA, the CDR3 is TGCAGTGCCCGGGGGACAGGGGGCAGTGTCTCCTATAATTCACCCCTCCACTTT. Its translation: CSARGTGGSVSYNSPLHF.